A selection of T cell receptor beta chains follows, all from one sample in a study of coeliac disease. Repertoires were generated with immunoSEQ multiplex PCR, while TCRdb's copy carries only in-frame clones and drops some. The sample lists 6,500 or so clones; approximately 70% were seen once. Sequenced sample: lamina propria lymphocytes from the gut. The receptors derive from a man aged 45 to 65 with active celiac disease. Both conserved end residues are trimmed from each CDR3. The order of the fields is V gene, D gene, J gene, CDR3 protein. The D gene is left open where the match is weak.

>TRBV10-3|TRBD1|TRBJ1-5
AISMGQGLNQPQH
>TRBV23-1|-|TRBJ2-1
ASSQHPQF
>TRBV7-6|TRBD2|TRBJ2-5
ASCGLARGETQY
>TRBV6-5|TRBD1|TRBJ1-2
ASSYSQGAGYGYT
>TRBV2|-|TRBJ2-3
ASSRRDLNTDTQY
>TRBV7-9|-|TRBJ2-2
ASSPQTGNTGELF
>TRBV6-1|-|TRBJ1-1
ASSRAMNTEAF
>TRBV7-9|TRBD1|TRBJ2-2
ASSFGTGANTGELF
>TRBV2|TRBD1|TRBJ1-2
ARRTGRDDGYT
>TRBV15|-|TRBJ1-5
ATSRGRNTSPNQPQH
>TRBV5-6|TRBD1|TRBJ1-1
ASSFFRTGRVTEAF
>TRBV6-5|-|TRBJ2-7
ASRLFTGPSYEQY
>TRBV6-1|-|TRBJ1-6
ASRFQEAPLH
>TRBV6-1|TRBD1|TRBJ2-3
ASGGTGSTDTQY
>TRBV6-1|-|TRBJ1-5
ASSVLFSGRNQPQH
>TRBV7-9|-|TRBJ1-2
ASSLVSYGYT
>TRBV7-9|TRBD1|TRBJ2-3
ASSFRQGSTDTQY
>TRBV7-3|-|TRBJ2-5
ASSFGPGETQY
>TRBV19|TRBD1|TRBJ2-5
ASSLDRGGETQY
>TRBV25-1|-|TRBJ1-1
ASSEGPTEAF
>TRBV5-1|-|TRBJ1-2
ASNPDWRGLDGYT
>TRBV5-1|-|TRBJ1-4
ASSLVGGVIEKLF
>TRBV2|-|TRBJ1-4
ASSRRGANEKLF
>TRBV7-2|-|TRBJ2-7
ASSPRTGSSYEQY
>TRBV27|-|TRBJ1-6
ASSPGGLVNSPLH